The clone carrying this T cell receptor beta chain has only a few counts. What it binds is not known. The data belong to a study of T-cell memory formation after mild COVID-19. After 5'RACE with constant-segment primers, TCR alpha and TCR beta cDNA libraries carrying sample barcodes and UMIs were obtained. Each CDR3 protein is one row after TCRdb ran MiXCR on the 5' RACE reads. In the table there are around 180,000 distinct CDR3 sequences, around 20% of which are singletons. V lost 8 bases to trimming and J lost 2 bases, with 16 bases between them. The length of the CDR3 is 15 residues. Whole-study results and caveats: Within pre-infection memory, some responding clones were found, suggesting cross-reactive memory joined. Contracting CD4+ clones lay largely in CM and EM, with CD8+ ones residing in EMRA.

Sequencing input: PBMCs or a T cell subset sorted from them (not recorded which). This chain uses TRBV12-3 or TRBV12-4 with TRBJ1-5; a possible D gene is TRBD1 (6 bases). The TCR comes from a man younger than 35 who had mild COVID-19 (a few samples of this study predate the infection). Cell type and time point are not known. Written as DNA, the CDR3 is TGTGCCAGCCTCCGGGGGGGGCCAGGCAATCAGCCCCAGCATTTT. Protein product: CASLRGGPGNQPQHF.